The T cell receptor beta chain described here comes from a study of identical twins (dated by TCRdb to 2015 to 2016). Regarding the study in general: To test whether fetal clonotypes persist, the study used deep sequencing on TCR alpha and beta repertoires from monozygotic twins, unrelated adults of various ages, and cord blood. Replicate twin experiments were performed at different times using different library preparation protocols to rule out contamination. On the study overall, not on this receptor specifically: A weaker excess of twin sharing was found in beta out-of-frame sequences because the signal-to-noise ratio was lowered by fewer shared sequences. Zero-insertion analyses could be partly confounded by invariant T cells such as MAIT and iNKT, although diverse VJ usage argued against such confounding for most clonotypes. Abundant cord blood beta clonotypes carried fewer insertions; young adult naive repertoires showed a weaker similar trend, while memory repertoires showed none. Because the same donors could not be followed over many years, the conclusions depended on cross-sectional statistical analysis. Out-of-frame TCR alpha sequences shared between twins showed an excess of low generation-probability sequences compared with coincidental sharing between unrelated individuals. In monozygotic twins, recombination models systematically underestimated out-of-frame TCR alpha sharing, but the models matched the sharing seen between unrelated individuals.

Library method: 5' RACE. Instrument on record: Illumina HiSeq 2000. A universal primer binding site was introduced by template switching, and a unique molecular identifier was present in the final cDNA, enabling accurate counting of TCR cDNA molecules. First-strand cDNA for TCR alpha and beta chains was synthesized from specific primers in the conserved constant-segment region. Each cDNA library was double barcoded, with a SMART-Mk sample barcode plus Illumina barcodes, to control for contamination. Two successive PCR steps introduced TruSeq adapter sequences along with Illumina sample barcodes. TCR alpha and beta cDNA libraries were sequenced on the Illumina HiSeq platform with custom primers. On the study's bioinformatics: MiGEC was used to process raw reads and extract unique molecular identifiers, and MiXCR was used to find CDR3 positions. Recombination models were inferred per individual with the repgenHMM and IGoR tools using an EM algorithm. The tcR package in R was used for shared clonotype analysis, with sharing normalized by the product of cloneset sizes. To study raw recombination free of thymic and clonal selection effects, out-of-frame nonproductive sequences were analyzed. TCRdb passed the public sequencing reads through fastp at Q25 and MiXCR, retaining productive beta sequences. Merged by CDR3 protein, the rows form single entries marked with the most common genes and DNA. None of the V and J calls come from the authors' own analysis; TCRdb made them. The sample table holds about 920,000 distinct CDR3 sequences, of which roughly 12% were seen once. The ten biggest clones cover under 2% of the sample.

Trimmed from V: 7 bases; trimmed from J: 0 bases; junction bases lacking a gene match: 5. Counted from cysteine to phenylalanine, this CDR3 has 14 amino acids. The only DNA kept is the CDR3, 42 bases in frame from the first base. As encoded in the germline V gene (reference sequence), CDR1 is SEHNR while CDR2 is FQNEAQ. On this clonotype itself: Its antigen target is currently unknown. Base qualities are not provided; no much larger clone lies one nucleotide away.

Every donor was a healthy Caucasian. The twin cohort consisted of three pairs of female monozygotic twins, all aged about 18 to 29 years. Peripheral blood mononuclear cells were used as the source from which RNA for TCR libraries was isolated. These sequences were also reported in another study, on yellow fever vaccine responses in identical twins. As that second study puts it: The T cell response to vaccination in identical twins was reported by the authors to appear partly convergent and partly personalized. Focusing on identical twins, the study followed the T cell clones that responded to the vaccine, and did so with precision.

The receptor was derived from a woman aged 18-29 years in good health. Material: PBMCs. The rearrangement joined TRBV7-9 to TRBJ2-7; TRBD1 fits 8 bases in the junction. The DNA is as follows: TGTGCCAGCACTACGACAGGGGACTCCTACGAGCAGTACTTC. Translation gives CASTTTGDSYEQYF. Reference TRBV7-9 and TRBJ2-7 proteins supply the regions before and after the CDR3; the full variable domain is: DTGVSQNPRHKITKRGQNVTFRCDPISEHNRLYWYRQTLGQGPEFLTYFQNEAQLEKSRLLSDRFSAERPKGSFSTLEIQRTEQGDSAMYLCASTTTGDSYEQYFGPGTRLTVT.